Following are 9 T cell receptor beta chains from one sample sequenced in a study of low-dose radiotherapy and immunotherapy resistance in tumors. cDNA synthesis used a TRAV/TRBV-specific primer set for both chains. Amplification of TCRs used a constant-region primer and V-primer adapter for around 19 PCR cycles. MiXCR was run by TCRdb on the reads, yielding one entry per CDR3 protein. The repertoire holds around 80,000 distinct CDR3 sequences, with 17% as singletons. Time point described: after trial treatment. Documented treatment: LDRT plus nivolumab, ipilimumab, low-dose cyclophosphamide and aspirin (RACIN trial). Here the sequenced sample was PBMCs, taken after low-dose radiotherapy plus immunotherapy. The receptors derive from a male donor with prostate cancer.

This clonotype was found many times. The chain uses TRBV21-1 and TRBJ2-6; the table's D call, TRBD1, was not checked against the DNA. TRBV21-1 is annotated as a pseudogene. The CDR3 is 15 amino acids. The CDR3 spells CASTPAGSGANVLTF. The CDR3 DNA follows: TGTGCCAGCACCCCGGCGGGGTCTGGGGCCAACGTCCTGACTTTC.

This clonotype was counted once. A far more abundant clone sits one base away, making this likely a read error. The chain employs TRBV10-3 and TRBJ2-5, with 8 bases lining up with TRBD1. Germline lookup yields CDR1 ENHRY and CDR2 SYGVKD. The CDR3 is 13 residues long. With V trimmed by 7 bases and J by 11 bases, 12 bases remained unmatched. The CDR3 loop reads CAINQGAQNEQYF. As DNA, the CDR3 is TGTGCCATCAATCAGGGGGCGCAGAATGAGCAGTACTTC.

This clonotype was seen many times. This chain uses TRBV27 with TRBJ2-4, with TRBD1 identical over 9 bases. The CDR3 has 17 residues. The junction had 7 bases not matched to a gene; V was cut back by 2 bases and J by 2 bases. Germline assignment: CDR1 MNHEY and CDR2 SMNVEV (reference sequence). The chain's CDR3 is CASSLGGDRVTKNIQYF. CDR3 nucleotide sequence: TGTGCCAGCAGTTTAGGTGGGGACAGGGTGACCAAAAACATTCAGTACTTC.

A word on this clonotype: This likely stems from a read error, as it lies one base from a far larger clone. The rearrangement links TRBV7-4 to TRBJ2-6; no clear D gene. From germline, CDR1 is SGHVT and CDR2 SQSDAQ. The CDR3 length is 15 residues. Deletions cut 6 bases from V and 0 bases from J, with 9 bases between. Written as DNA, the CDR3 is TGTGCCAGCAGAACGATAGACTCTGGGGCCAACGTCCTGACTTTC. Amino acid sequence: CASRTIDSGANVLTF.

Comment on this clonotype: A read error is likely here: a far larger clone is one base away. The chain uses TRBV5-3 and TRBJ2-5; 10 bases are a match to TRBD2. TRBV5-3 belongs to the ORF category, with a function that is uncertain. V was clipped by 8 bases and J by 4 bases; unmatched bases: 14. The CDR3 has 16 amino acids. The CDR3 spells CASNPRTSGLGETQYF. CDR3 sequence (DNA): TGTGCCAGCAACCCACGGACTAGCGGACTCGGAGAGACCCAGTACTTC.

Ten or more counts support this clonotype. V is TRBV9 and J is TRBJ2-2, with D perhaps TRBD1 (6 bases). CDR3 size: 16 residues. The V and J ends lost 0 bases and 3 bases respectively, with 12 bases between them. Germline values: CDR1 SGDLS, CDR2 YYNGEE. CDR3 region: CASSVVAGVDTGELFF. CDR3 bases: TGTGCCAGCAGCGTAGTGGCAGGGGTGGACACCGGGGAGCTGTTTTTT.

This clonotype occurred many times. The chain uses TRBV12-5 and TRBJ2-2; D remains unclear. V was pared by 5 bases and J by 5 bases, with 6 bases between. The CDR3 is made up of 12 amino acids. Germline values: CDR1 LGHNT, CDR2 FRNRAP. The CDR3 region is CASGGMTGELFF. Here the CDR3 DNA reads TGTGCTAGTGGTGGGATGACCGGGGAGCTGTTTTTT.

This chain uses TRBV7-2 with TRBJ2-3; 12 nucleotides align to TRBD2. The V segment lost 7 bases and the J segment 4 bases; nucleotides outside the gene matches: 18. The CDR3 is 19 residues long. The germline gives CDR1 SGHTA, CDR2 FQGNSA. The CDR3 DNA reads as TGTGCCAGCACCGCATCGACTAGCGGGAGTATCCGTGAGGCAGATACGCAGTATTTT. It codes for CASTASTSGSIREADTQYF.

This rearrangement joins TRBV27 to TRBJ2-1, with 8 bases fitting TRBD2. From germline, CDR1 is MNHEY and CDR2 SMNVEV (reference sequence). The CDR3 is made up of 16 amino acids. With 5 bases clipped from V and 5 bases from J, the junction kept 11 bases outside the gene matches. This CDR3 is CASSREGGVSNNEQFF. The CDR3, as DNA: TGTGCCAGCAGTCGGGAGGGTGGGGTGAGTAACAATGAGCAGTTCTTC.